A single sample is the source of the 16 T cell receptor beta chains below, sequenced in a study of blood T cells in healthy people across ages. The use of a sample-barcoded 5' primer and a J-beta primer mix characterized a second PCR of roughly 6 to 12 cycles. TCRdb itself ran the 5' RACE reads through MiXCR, one entry per CDR3 protein. The sample yields some 750,000 distinct CDR3 sequences, around a fifth seen once. The sample was blood. Every receptor here comes from a man in his sixties or seventies in good health.

The chain employs TRBV19 and TRBJ2-5; D gene unclear. V lost 5 bases and J lost 2, with 12 bases in between. The CDR3 contains 14 residues. The germline V gene encodes CDR1 LNHDA and CDR2 SQIVND (reference sequence). CDR3 in DNA: TGTGCCAGTAGTTGGGGTACTACTCAAGAGACCCAGTACTTC. Translated, it gives CASSWGTTQETQYF.

The chain employs TRBV12-3 or TRBV12-4 and TRBJ1-3; D gene unclear. CDR3 length: 13 residues. V lost 7 bases and J 3 bases, leaving 10 bases between the germline ends. CDR3 DNA sequence: TGTGCCAGCACCCTGGGTTTTGGAAACACCATATATTTT. It translates to CASTLGFGNTIYF.

This clonotype was seen only a few times. This rearrangement joins TRBV5-1 to TRBJ2-3; 9 bases line up with TRBD1. After removal of 3 bases from V and 4 bases from J, the junction contained 3 bases not matched to a gene. The CDR3 consists of 14 residues. Germline assignment: CDR1 SGHRS and CDR2 YFSETQ. CDR3: CASSWTGESDTQYF. Written as DNA, the CDR3 is TGCGCCAGCAGCTGGACAGGGGAGTCAGATACGCAGTATTTT.

The rearrangement joins TRBV6-5 to TRBJ1-2; a possible D gene is TRBD1 (5 bases). Per the germline V gene, CDR1 is MNHEY and CDR2 is SVGAGI. CDR3 size: 13 residues. V shed 8 bases and J shed 10 bases, with 20 bases lying between them. The CDR3 reads CASLRVQGGDYTF. The CDR3 DNA reads TGTGCCAGCCTCAGGGTCCAGGGTGGCGACTACACCTTC.

The chain couples TRBV25-1 to TRBJ2-2, with D unresolved. Germline V CDR1 and CDR2: MGHDK, SYGVNS. Trimming removed 4 bases from V and 4 bases from J, with 7 bases in between. This CDR3 has 13 residues. CDR3 nucleotide sequence: TGTGCCAGCAGTGTTGCCATCACCGGGGAGCTGTTTTTT. This gives the protein CASSVAITGELFF.

V usage is TRBV7-9 and J usage is TRBJ1-1, with D uncertain. Per the germline V gene, CDR1 is SEHNR and CDR2 is FQNEAQ (reference sequence). Trimming cost V 0 bases and J 6 bases, with 14 bases left between them. This CDR3 region has 15 residues. The CDR3 sequence: CASSLASGDRAEAFF. CDR3 bases: TGTGCCAGCAGCTTAGCCTCCGGAGACCGCGCTGAAGCTTTCTTT.

V usage is TRBV5-1 and J usage is TRBJ2-7, with 8 bases aligning to TRBD2. The V and J ends lost 2 bases and 2 bases, in that order; junction bases with no gene match: 12. Germline V gene data show CDR1 as SGHRS and CDR2 as YFSETQ. This CDR3 region has 17 residues. CDR3 protein: CASSFSRFRGGTYEQYF. DNA for the CDR3: TGCGCCAGCAGCTTCTCCCGGTTCCGGGGGGGGACCTACGAGCAGTACTTC. The complete variable domain, with remaining parts taken from reference TRBV5-1 and TRBJ2-7, reads KAGVTQTPRYLIKTRGQQVTLSCSPISGHRSVSWYQQTPGQGLQFLFEYFSETQRNKGNFPGRFSGRQFSNSRSEMNVSTLELGDSALYLCASSFSRFRGGTYEQYFGPGTRLTVT.

The CDR3 reads CASSYYAGGSNEQFF. CDR3 in DNA: TGTGCCAGCAGTTACTATGCGGGGGGCTCAAATGAGCAGTTCTTC. This chain connects TRBV6-5 to TRBJ2-1, with TRBD2 identical over 8 bases. The V gene end was trimmed by 1 base and the J gene end by 7 bases; junction bases not matched to a gene: 6. The CDR3 runs 15 residues. Looked up from germline, CDR1 is MNHEY and CDR2 is SVGAGI.

This clonotype was picked up a small number of times. The chain recombines TRBV7-2 with TRBJ2-2; D is possibly TRBD1 or TRBD2 (5 bases each). The CDR3 has 15 amino acids. CDR1 is SGHTA, CDR2 FQGNSA, per germline. Trimming cost V 2 bases and J 2 bases, with 9 bases left between them. The chain's CDR3 is CASSLLGANTGELFF. The CDR3 coding sequence is TGTGCCAGCAGCTTACTCGGGGCAAACACCGGGGAGCTGTTTTTT.

The rearrangement uses TRBV28 and TRBJ2-5; D may be TRBD2 (6 bases). The V gene lost 5 bases and the J gene lost 1 base, with 14 bases spanning the gap. The CDR3 sequence is 15 residues long. Germline V gene sequence: CDR1 MDHEN, CDR2 SYDVKM. CDR3 nucleotides: TGTGCCAGCAGTCGCTGGGGGGTAGGCCAAGAGACCCAGTACTTC. Protein product: CASSRWGVGQETQYF. Variable domain in full (rest from reference TRBV28 and TRBJ2-5): DVKVTQSSRYLVKRTGEKVFLECVQDMDHENMFWYRQDPGLGLRLIYFSYDVKMKEKGDIPEGYSVSREKKERFSLILESASTNQTSMYLCASSRWGVGQETQYFGPGTRLLVL.

The chain links TRBV28 to TRBJ2-5; 8 positions agree with TRBD2. V dropped 6 bases and J dropped 3; count of bases not matched to a gene: 6. This CDR3 spans 14 amino acids. Germline CDR1 is MDHEN and CDR2 is SYDVKM. This CDR3 reads CASRRGSGKETQYF. DNA for the CDR3: TGTGCCAGCAGGCGGGGTAGCGGGAAAGAGACCCAGTACTTC.

The CDR3, as DNA: TGTGCCAGCAGCTCCGAATTCCGGGAAACGAACACTGAAGCTTTCTTT. Residues: CASSSEFRETNTEAFF. The gene calls are TRBV5-6 and TRBJ1-1; D unclear. V was shortened by 3 bases and J by 1 base, with 16 bases between the two germline ends. Germline V CDR1 and CDR2: SGHDT, YYEEEE. CDR3 length equals 16 residues.

There are a few counts of this clonotype. Here the CDR3 reads CSARGDIPATYSSYEQYF. CDR3 bases: TGCAGTGCTAGGGGGGACATTCCCGCGACCTACTCAAGTTACGAGCAGTACTTC. This rearrangement joins TRBV20-1 to TRBJ2-1; a weak D match, TRBD1 (6 bases). With the DNA end fitting TRBJ2-7 better, the J assignment may be wrong. The CDR3 loop spans 18 amino acids. Germline V gives CDR1 DFQATT, CDR2 SNEGSKA (reference sequence).

The count of this clonotype is one. The chain has TRBV12-3 or TRBV12-4 and TRBJ2-5; D is possibly TRBD1 (6 bases). The V end was cut by 5 bases, the J end by 4 bases, with 20 bases between. The CDR3 runs to 16 residues. The CDR3, as DNA: TGTGCCAGCAGTCCCCTCCAGGGGTCGGCATTAGAGACCCAGTACTTC. Translation gives CASSPLQGSALETQYF.

Only a few counts were recorded for this clonotype. The chain's CDR3 is CASNRDNLNSYEQYV. CDR3 DNA sequence: TGTGCCAGCAACCGGGACAATTTAAACTCCTACGAGCAGTACGTC. The chain uses TRBV6-1 and TRBJ2-1; TRBD1 might be the D (6 bases). The assigned J gene may be wrong: the sequence end matches TRBJ2-7 better. The germline CDR1 and CDR2 sequences are MNHNS and SASEGT. There are 15 residues in the CDR3.

This clonotype was found a few times. The chain uses TRBV6-1 and TRBJ2-1, with a possible D match to TRBD1 (5 bases). This CDR3 contains 16 residues. Trimming took 3 bases from V and 2 from J, leaving 14 bases between them. Germline V lookup: CDR1 MNHNS, CDR2 SASEGT. CDR3 in amino acids: CASSDRASSPYNEQFF. Written as DNA, the CDR3 is TGTGCCAGCAGTGACAGGGCATCTTCCCCCTACAATGAGCAGTTCTTC.